Below, 5 T cell receptor beta chains from the same sample are listed, as sequenced in a study of CD8 T cells in Susac syndrome. RNA totalling about 0.45 to 1 ug underwent reverse transcription with random hexamers. MiXCR, run by TCRdb on the immunoSEQ multiplex PCR reads, gives a single entry per CDR3 protein. The table lists 180,000 or so distinct CDR3 sequences, roughly 95% of them singletons. Sequencing input: CD4+ T cells from PBMCs. These receptors originate from a human donor in good health.

The V and J genes are TRBV20-1 and TRBJ2-7; 10 bases are shared with TRBD2. Germline assignment: CDR1 DFQATT and CDR2 SNEGSKA (reference sequence). This CDR3 contains 16 residues. The junction had 5 bases not matched to a gene; V was cut back by 0 bases and J by 0 bases. This chain's CDR3 is CSARDFRTSGSYEQYF. The CDR3 bases are TGCAGTGCTAGAGATTTCAGGACTAGCGGCTCCTACGAGCAGTACTTC.

V gene TRBV28 combines with J gene TRBJ2-7, with no clear D. Trimming cost V 2 bases and J 5 bases, with 16 bases left between them. CDR1 MDHEN and CDR2 SYDVKM come from the germline V gene. The CDR3 loop spans 15 amino acids. Here the CDR3 DNA reads TGTGCCAGCAGTTTAAAGTCTCTACGAGTACACGAGCAGTACTTC. It specifies CASSLKSLRVHEQYF.

The chain has TRBV29-1 and TRBJ2-7; 7 bases fit TRBD2. Unmatched junction bases numbered 1, after V lost 1 base and J lost 4 bases. This CDR3 has 12 amino acids. Germline CDR1 reads SQVTM; CDR2 reads ANQGSEA. The CDR3 DNA sequence: TGCAGCGTTGAAGCGGGAGGTTACGAGCAGTACTTC. Protein sequence: CSVEAGGYEQYF.

The chain carries TRBV29-1 and TRBJ2-1, with 7 bases fitting TRBD1. Germline V gives CDR1 SQVTM, CDR2 ANQGSEA. This CDR3 has 13 amino acids. The J segment lost 6 bases and the V segment lost 4 bases, leaving 6 bases of the junction unmatched. The CDR3 nucleotides read TGCAGCGTTGGTAAAACAGGGGCCAATGAGCAGTTCTTC. This translates into CSVGKTGANEQFF.

This chain connects TRBV13 to TRBJ2-1; D gene uncertain. The CDR3 has 12 amino acids. Germline V gene lookup returns CDR1 PRHDT and CDR2 FYEKMQ (reference sequence). Trimming shortened V by 7 bases and J by 7 bases, and 11 bases separated the two germline ends. CDR3 DNA sequence: TGTGCCAGCACCTCGACTGAGAATGAGCAGTTCTTC. This encodes CASTSTENEQFF.